These T cell receptor beta chains were read from a single sample in a study of blood T cell repertoires in COVID-19. TCRdb keeps only in-frame clones here, not all; method: immunoSEQ multiplex PCR. There are about 83,000 clones in the sample; 86% occur only once, and 20% to 25% lies in the top ten. Sample: peripheral blood. These receptors were taken from a woman older than 75 in a cohort sampled during active or convalescent COVID-19. The CDR3 runs from the conserved cysteine through the conserved F or W. D genes are given only for firm matches. The listing skips clone size in some rows; elsewhere it reads once, few, many or a size class.

CDR3,DNA,size,J,V,length,D
CAIRGERGEQFF,TGTGCCATCAGGGGCGAGCGGGGTGAGCAGTTCTTC,.,TRBJ2-1,TRBV24-1,12,.
CASRGSEEETQYF,TGCGCCAGCAGGGGTTCGGAGGAAGAGACCCAGTACTTC,.,TRBJ2-5,TRBV4-1,13,.
CASSLEQAYGYTF,TGCGCCAGCAGCTTGGAGCAGGCGTATGGCTACACCTTC,.,TRBJ1-2,TRBV5-1,13,.
CASSFRTPDTGELFF,TGCGCCAGCAGCTTCCGGACACCTGACACCGGGGAGCTGTTTTTT,.,TRBJ2-2,TRBV5-1,15,.
CASSFFGDTGELFF,TGTGCCAGCAGTTTCTTCGGAGACACCGGGGAGCTGTTTTTT,.,TRBJ2-2,TRBV6-1,14,.
CASSLNSGRLPSDEQFF,TGTGCCAGCAGCTTGAATAGCGGGAGGCTCCCTTCAGATGAGCAGTTCTTC,.,TRBJ2-1,TRBV5-6,17,TRBD2
CASSEAGQANEQFF,TGTGCCAGCAGTGAAGCCGGACAAGCCAATGAGCAGTTCTTC,.,TRBJ2-1,TRBV6-1,14,.
CASSPIAGAKSEAFF,TGTGCCAGCTCACCTATCGCAGGGGCCAAGTCTGAAGCTTTCTTT,.,TRBJ1-1,TRBV18,15,.
CASSTPRTSDEQFF,TGTGCCAGCAGTACGCCTCGGACTAGTGATGAGCAGTTCTTC,.,TRBJ2-1,TRBV27,14,TRBD2
CASNARGGGVQHF,TGTGCCAGCAATGCACGGGGCGGCGGGGTCCAGCATTTT,.,TRBJ1-5,TRBV27,13,.
CASRSTGGRVNYGYTF,TGTGCCAGCAGATCGACAGGGGGTAGGGTTAACTATGGCTACACCTTC,.,TRBJ1-2,TRBV6-6,16,TRBD1
CASTRGQVYEQYF,TGTGCCAGCACTAGGGGACAGGTCTACGAGCAGTACTTC,few,TRBJ2-7,TRBV12-3/TRBV12-4,13,TRBD1
CASRLVGTNNEKLFF,TGTGCCAGCAGACTAGTGGGGACTAATAATGAAAAACTGTTTTTT,.,TRBJ1-4,TRBV6-5,15,.
CAWSKAATMNTEAFF,TGTGCCTGGAGTAAGGCGGCAACAATGAACACTGAAGCTTTCTTT,.,TRBJ1-1,TRBV30,15,.
CATSDPADRQYF,TGTGCCACCAGTGACCCGGCGGATAGGCAGTACTTC,.,TRBJ2-7,TRBV24-1,12,.
CAWSVTGAEAFF,TGTGCCTGGAGTGTAACCGGGGCTGAAGCTTTCTTT,few,TRBJ1-1,TRBV30,12,.